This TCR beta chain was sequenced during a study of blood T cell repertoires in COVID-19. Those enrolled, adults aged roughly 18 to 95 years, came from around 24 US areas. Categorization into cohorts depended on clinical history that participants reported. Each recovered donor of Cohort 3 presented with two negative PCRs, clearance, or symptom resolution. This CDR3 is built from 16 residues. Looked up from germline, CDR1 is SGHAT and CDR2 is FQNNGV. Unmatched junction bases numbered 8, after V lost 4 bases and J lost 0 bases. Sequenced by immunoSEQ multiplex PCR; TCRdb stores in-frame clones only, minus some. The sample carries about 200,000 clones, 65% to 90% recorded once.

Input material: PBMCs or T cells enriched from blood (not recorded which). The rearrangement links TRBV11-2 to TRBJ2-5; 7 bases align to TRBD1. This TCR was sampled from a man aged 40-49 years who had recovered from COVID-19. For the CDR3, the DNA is TGTGCCAGCAGCTCACAGGGGAAGCCCTACCAAGAGACCCAGTACTTC. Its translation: CASSSQGKPYQETQYF. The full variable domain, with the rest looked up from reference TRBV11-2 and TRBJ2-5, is EAGVAQSPRYKIIEKRQSVAFWCNPISGHATLYWYQQILGQGPKLLIQFQNNGVVDDSQLPKDRFSAERLKGVDSTLKIQPAKLEDSAVYLCASSSQGKPYQETQYFGPGTRLLVL.